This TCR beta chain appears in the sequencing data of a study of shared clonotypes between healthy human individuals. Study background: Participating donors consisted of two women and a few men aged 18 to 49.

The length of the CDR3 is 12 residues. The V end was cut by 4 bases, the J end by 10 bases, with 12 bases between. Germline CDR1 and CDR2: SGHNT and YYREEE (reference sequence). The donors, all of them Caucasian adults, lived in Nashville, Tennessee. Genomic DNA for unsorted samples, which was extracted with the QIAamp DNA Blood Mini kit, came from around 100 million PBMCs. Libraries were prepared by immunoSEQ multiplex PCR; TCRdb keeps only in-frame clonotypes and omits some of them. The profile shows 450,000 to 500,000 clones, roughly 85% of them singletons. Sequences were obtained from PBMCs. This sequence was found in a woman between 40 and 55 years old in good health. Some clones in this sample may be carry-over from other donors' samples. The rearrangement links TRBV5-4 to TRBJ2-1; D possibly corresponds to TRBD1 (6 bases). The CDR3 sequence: CASSLPGGEQFF. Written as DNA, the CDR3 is TGTGCCAGCAGCCTTCCTGGGGGCGAGCAGTTCTTC. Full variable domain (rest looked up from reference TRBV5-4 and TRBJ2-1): ETGVTQSPTHLIKTRGQQVTLRCSSQSGHNTVSWYQQALGQGPQFIFQYYREEENGRGNFPPRFSGLQFPNYSSELNVNALELDDSALYLCASSLPGGEQFFGPGTRLTVL.